What follows are 3 T cell receptor beta chains derived from one specimen sequenced in a study of cytomegalovirus exposure and HLA in healthy donors. Vbeta (60) and Jbeta (13) primers were used in the PCR. Sequencing used immunoSEQ multiplex PCR; TCRdb keeps in-frame clones, though not all of them. Altogether 90,000 to 150,000 clones are present, approximately 15% being singletons, with the ten largest covering 1.9%. Sequenced: PBMCs. All receptors derive from a woman aged 18-29 years in good health and CMV-seronegative.

This rearrangement joins TRBV27 to TRBJ2-1; D is possibly TRBD2 (6 bases). This CDR3 region has 16 residues. Germline CDR1 reads MNHEY; CDR2 reads SMNVEV (reference sequence). Trimming removed 6 bases at V and 3 bases at J, with 18 bases between. The CDR3 protein is CASSTPGGTHYNEQFF. The CDR3 DNA follows: TGTGCCAGCAGCACCCCTGGGGGGACTCACTACAATGAGCAGTTCTTC.

This clone has only a few counts. CDR3: CASSPFLPSANTEAFF. CDR3 DNA: TGCGCCAGCAGCCCTTTTCTACCCTCTGCGAACACTGAAGCTTTCTTT. This chain connects TRBV5-1 to TRBJ1-1; D ambiguous. CDR3 size: 16 residues. Germline V gene data show CDR1 as SGHRS and CDR2 as YFSETQ. V shed 4 bases and J shed 1 base, with 17 bases lying between them.

This clone was seen a handful of times. The chain couples TRBV2 to TRBJ2-7, with D tentatively TRBD2 (6 bases). Germline values: CDR1 SNHLY, CDR2 FYNNEI. Trimming cost V 3 bases and J 5 bases, with 14 bases left between them. The CDR3 sequence is 14 residues long. CDR3 bases: TGTGCCAGCAGTGATGGGCGGGGAGGTAACGAGCAGTACTTC. Its protein product is CASSDGRGGNEQYF.